This paragraph covers one T cell receptor (beta chain) sequence. Its specificity is unknown. Sequencing used immunoSEQ multiplex PCR; TCRdb keeps in-frame clones, though not all of them. The top ten clones hold 1.3% to 1.5% of a sample with some 74,000 clones, under 90% of them seen once. The data were obtained in a study of T cell responses to AZD1222 COVID-19 vaccine. Study outcomes and limitations: The study found vaccine-associated CD4 TCRs spanning spike, dominant at 160-218 and 743-854.

CDR1 KGHDR and CDR2 SFDVKD come from the germline V gene. With 4 bases removed from V and 7 bases from J, the gap between germline ends came to 14 bases. The CDR3 sequence is 14 residues long. The sample in question was peripheral blood, obtained 28 days after the second AZD1222 dose. This sequence joins TRBV24-1 and TRBJ2-3; unclear D gene. This TCR came from an adult who received the AZD1222 COVID-19 vaccine. In DNA form, the CDR3 reads TGTGCCACCAGTGACCCGGACGGAACTAATACGCAGTATTTT. It codes for CATSDPDGTNTQYF.